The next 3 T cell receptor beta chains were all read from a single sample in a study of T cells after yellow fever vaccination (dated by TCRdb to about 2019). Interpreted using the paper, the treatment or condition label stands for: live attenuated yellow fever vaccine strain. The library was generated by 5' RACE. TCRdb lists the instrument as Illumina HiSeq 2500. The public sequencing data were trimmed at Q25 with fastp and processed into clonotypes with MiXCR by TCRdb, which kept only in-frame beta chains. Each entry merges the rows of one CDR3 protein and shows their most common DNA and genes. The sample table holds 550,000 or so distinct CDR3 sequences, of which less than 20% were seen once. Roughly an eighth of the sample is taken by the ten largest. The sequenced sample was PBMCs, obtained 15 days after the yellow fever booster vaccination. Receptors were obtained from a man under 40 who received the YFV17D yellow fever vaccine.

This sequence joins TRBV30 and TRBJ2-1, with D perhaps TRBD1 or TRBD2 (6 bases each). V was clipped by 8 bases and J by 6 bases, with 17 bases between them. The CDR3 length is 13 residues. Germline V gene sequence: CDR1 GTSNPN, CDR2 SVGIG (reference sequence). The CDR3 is CALWDGGGNEQFF. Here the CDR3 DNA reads TGTGCCCTATGGGACGGAGGGGGCAATGAGCAGTTCTTC.

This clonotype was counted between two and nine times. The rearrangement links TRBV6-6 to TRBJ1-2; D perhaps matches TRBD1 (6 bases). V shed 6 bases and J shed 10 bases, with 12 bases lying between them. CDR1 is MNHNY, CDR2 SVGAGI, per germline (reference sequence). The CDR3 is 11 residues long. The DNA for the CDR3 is TGTGCCAGCAGCCTGGGACAAGTCTACACCTTC. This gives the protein CASSLGQVYTF.

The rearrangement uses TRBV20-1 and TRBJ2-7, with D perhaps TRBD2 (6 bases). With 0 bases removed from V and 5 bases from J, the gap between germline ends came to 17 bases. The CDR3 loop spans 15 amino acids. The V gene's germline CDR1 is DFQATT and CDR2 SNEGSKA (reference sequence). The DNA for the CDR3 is TGCAGTGCTAGAGAAGCAGGGCCAACGGGGGACGAGCAGTACTTC. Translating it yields CSAREAGPTGDEQYF.